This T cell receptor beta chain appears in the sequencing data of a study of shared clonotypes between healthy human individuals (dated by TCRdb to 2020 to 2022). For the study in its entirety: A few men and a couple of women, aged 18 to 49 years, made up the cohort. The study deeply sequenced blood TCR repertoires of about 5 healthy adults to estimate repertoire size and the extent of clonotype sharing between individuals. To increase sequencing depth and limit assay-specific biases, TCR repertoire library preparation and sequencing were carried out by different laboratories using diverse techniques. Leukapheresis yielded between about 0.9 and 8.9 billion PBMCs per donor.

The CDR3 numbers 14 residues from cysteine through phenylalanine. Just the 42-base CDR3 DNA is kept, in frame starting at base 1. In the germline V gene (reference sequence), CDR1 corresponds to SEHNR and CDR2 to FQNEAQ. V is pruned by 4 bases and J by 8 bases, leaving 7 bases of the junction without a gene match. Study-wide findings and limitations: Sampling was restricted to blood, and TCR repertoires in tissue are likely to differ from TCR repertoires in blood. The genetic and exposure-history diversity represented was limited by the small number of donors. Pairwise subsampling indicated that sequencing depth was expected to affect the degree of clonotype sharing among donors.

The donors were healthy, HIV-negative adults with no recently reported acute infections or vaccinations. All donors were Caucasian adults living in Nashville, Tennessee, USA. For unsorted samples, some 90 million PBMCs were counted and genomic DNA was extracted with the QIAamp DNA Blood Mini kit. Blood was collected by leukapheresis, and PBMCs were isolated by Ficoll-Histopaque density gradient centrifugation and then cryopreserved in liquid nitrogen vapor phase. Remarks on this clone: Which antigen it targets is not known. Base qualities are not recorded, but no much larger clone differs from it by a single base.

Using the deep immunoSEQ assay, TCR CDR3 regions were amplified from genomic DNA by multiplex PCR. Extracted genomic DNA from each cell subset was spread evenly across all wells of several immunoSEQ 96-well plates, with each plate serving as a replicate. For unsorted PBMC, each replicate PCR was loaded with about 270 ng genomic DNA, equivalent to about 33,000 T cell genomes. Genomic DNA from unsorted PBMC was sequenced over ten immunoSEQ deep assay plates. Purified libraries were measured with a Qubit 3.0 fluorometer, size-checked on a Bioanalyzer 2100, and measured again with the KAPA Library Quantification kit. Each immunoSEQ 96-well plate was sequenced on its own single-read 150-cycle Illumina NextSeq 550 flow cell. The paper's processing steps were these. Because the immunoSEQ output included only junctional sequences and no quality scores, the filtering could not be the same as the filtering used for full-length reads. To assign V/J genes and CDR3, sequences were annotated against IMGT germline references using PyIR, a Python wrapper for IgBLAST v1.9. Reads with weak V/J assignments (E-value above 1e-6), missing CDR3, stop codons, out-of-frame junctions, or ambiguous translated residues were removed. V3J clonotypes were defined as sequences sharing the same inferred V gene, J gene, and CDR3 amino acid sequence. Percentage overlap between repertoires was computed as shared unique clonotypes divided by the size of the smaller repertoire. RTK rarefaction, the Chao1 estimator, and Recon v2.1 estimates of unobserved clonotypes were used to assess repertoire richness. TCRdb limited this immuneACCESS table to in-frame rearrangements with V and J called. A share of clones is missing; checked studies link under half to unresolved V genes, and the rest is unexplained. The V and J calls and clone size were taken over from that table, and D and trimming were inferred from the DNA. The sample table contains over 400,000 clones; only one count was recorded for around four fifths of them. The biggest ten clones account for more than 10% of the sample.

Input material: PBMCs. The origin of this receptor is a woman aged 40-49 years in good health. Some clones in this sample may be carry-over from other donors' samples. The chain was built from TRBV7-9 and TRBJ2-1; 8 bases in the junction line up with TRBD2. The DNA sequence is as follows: TGTGCCAGCAGCTCCGGGACTAGTGGCGATGAGCAGTTCTTC. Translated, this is CASSSGTSGDEQFF.